A selection of T cell receptor beta chains follows, all from one sample in a study of tumor-infiltrating lymphocytes in glioblastoma multiforme. One entry per CDR3 protein results from TCRdb running MiXCR on the multiplex PCR reads. The sample includes about 15,000 distinct CDR3 sequences, over 60% of them seen just once. Source material: brain tumor tissue. The receptors here all came from a male donor with glioblastoma. The CDR3 runs from the conserved cysteine through the conserved F or W. Fields, in order: J gene, D gene, V gene, clone size, CDR3 protein, CDR3 DNA. The D gene is left open where the match is weak. Clone size is not always given. Where it is, it says once, few, many or a class for expanded clones.

>TRBJ2-5|.|TRBV7-9|many
CASSRGGRGETQYF
TGTGCCAGCAGTCGAGGGGGGAGAGGAGAGACCCAGTACTTC
>TRBJ2-7|.|TRBV29-1|.
CSVAVGGDTYEQYF
TGCAGCGTTGCCGTGGGAGGGGACACCTACGAGCAGTACTTC
>TRBJ1-5|.|TRBV4-1|.
CTSGLGGTNQPQHF
TGCACCAGCGGCCTTGGTGGTACCAATCAGCCCCAACATTTT
>TRBJ2-5|.|TRBV2|many
CASNSGTKIQETQYF
TGTGCCAGCAACTCCGGGACGAAGATCCAAGAGACCCAGTACTTC
>TRBJ1-6|.|TRBV4-3|.
CASSQAVEVGVSPLHF
TGCGCCAGCAGCCAAGCCGTTGAGGTGGGGGTTTCACCCCTCCACTTT
>TRBJ1-1|TRBD1|TRBV6-5|.
CASSLTGAGALF
TGCGCCAGCAGTTTGACAGGGGCGGGGGCTCTCTTT
>TRBJ2-3|.|TRBV28|few
CASSRNRGPSTDTQYF
TGTGCCAGCAGTCGAAACCGGGGCCCTAGCACAGATACGCAGTATTTT
>TRBJ2-1|TRBD2|TRBV11-1|.
CASSLSGGLNNEQFF
TGTGCCAGCAGCCTAAGCGGGGGGCTAAACAATGAGCAGTTCTTC
>TRBJ2-1|TRBD2|TRBV20-1|.
CSAPDYTSGSTYNEQFF
TGCAGTGCTCCAGACTATACTAGCGGGAGTACCTACAATGAGCAGTTCTTC
>TRBJ2-2|.|TRBV11-1|few
CASSFQDGGELFF
TGTGCCAGCAGCTTTCAAGACGGCGGGGAGCTGTTTTTT
>TRBJ2-7|TRBD2|TRBV6-5|.
CASTSQEREGYEQYF
TGTGCCAGCACTTCACAGGAGCGGGAGGGCTACGAGCAGTACTTC
>TRBJ2-7|.|TRBV11-2|.
CASGLSMGYDQCF
TGTGCCAGCGGCCTATCCATGGGTTACGATCAGTGCTTC
>TRBJ2-5|TRBD2|TRBV2|once
CASGLASSETQYF
TGTGCCAGCGGACTAGCGAGTTCGGAGACCCAGTACTTT
>TRBJ2-5|TRBD2|TRBV6-5|.
CASSSGLAVREAQYF
TGTGCCAGCAGTTCGGGACTAGCGGTCCGGGAGGCCCAGTACTTC
>TRBJ2-3|TRBD2|TRBV20-1|.
CSASRPGLAGGPSITNTQYF
TGTAGTGCTAGTCGCCCCGGACTAGCGGGAGGGCCGAGTATCACAAATACGCAGTATTTT
>TRBJ2-7|.|TRBV11-2|.
CASSLMAGHTYEQYF
TGTGCCAGCAGCTTAATGGCGGGACATACCTACGAGCAGTACTTC
>TRBJ1-2|.|TRBV4-1|.
CASSQAGYGYTF
TGCGCCAGCAGCCAAGCTGGGTATGGCTACACCTTC
>TRBJ2-1|.|TRBV29-1|.
CSVEDPQRTSYNEQFF
TGCAGCGTTGAAGACCCCCAGCGGACCTCCTACAATGAGCAGTTCTTC
>TRBJ2-7|.|TRBV20-1|.
CSARDMGEPYEQYF
TGCAGTGCTAGAGATATGGGGGAACCCTACGAGCAGTACTTC
>TRBJ2-7|.|TRBV29-1|medium-sized
CSVEEAGNQPSREQYF
TGCAGCGTTGAAGAGGCGGGAAATCAGCCGTCCCGCGAGCAGTACTTC
>TRBJ1-6|TRBD1|TRBV11-3|once
CASSSGQETSPLHF
TGTGCCAGCAGCTCCGGACAGGAGACTTCACCCCTCCACTTT
>TRBJ2-1|TRBD2|TRBV6-1|.
CASSELAGGPNEQFF
TGTGCCAGCAGTGAACTAGCGGGGGGGCCGAATGAGCAGTTCTTC
>TRBJ2-7|.|TRBV11-3|many
CASSPRASESYEQYF
TGTGCCAGCAGCCCCAGGGCTAGCGAGAGCTACGAGCAGTACTTC
>TRBJ2-2|TRBD1|TRBV20-1|.
CSALQGAWTGKLFF
TGCAGTGCTTTGCAGGGGGCTTGGACAGGGAAGCTGTTTTTT
>TRBJ2-3|.|TRBV12-3/TRBV12-4|.
CASSPGGHSDTQYF
TGTGCCAGCAGTCCAGGGGGGCACTCAGATACGCAGTATTTT
>TRBJ1-1|.|TRBV28|once
CASIRQSNTEAFF
TGTGCCAGCATTAGACAGTCGAACACTGAAGCTTTCTTT
>TRBJ2-2|TRBD1|TRBV11-2|.
CASSHGTGGRGELFF
TGTGCCAGCAGCCACGGGACAGGGGGCAGAGGGGAGCTGTTTTTT
>TRBJ2-1|.|TRBV12-3/TRBV12-4|.
CASTLYNEQFF
TGTGCCAGCACCCTGTACAATGAGCAGTTCTTC
>TRBJ2-3|.|TRBV10-1|.
CASSEGAGDTQYF
TGCGCCAGCAGTGAGGGGGCAGGCGATACGCAGTATTTT
>TRBJ2-1|.|TRBV6-2/TRBV6-3|.
CASLRAGANEQFF
TGTGCCAGCCTGAGGGCAGGGGCGAATGAGCAGTTCTTC
>TRBJ2-3|.|TRBV7-9|.
CASRTTSGLNPTDTRYF
TGTGCCAGCAGGACCACCTCCGGTCTTAATCCCACAGACACGCGGTATTTT
>TRBJ2-1|.|TRBV6-2/TRBV6-3|.
CASSCERVHQQFF
TGTGCCAGCAGCTGCGAGAGGGTCCATCAGCAGTTCTTC
>TRBJ2-2|.|TRBV11-2|.
CASTPRQGDGIGELFFF
.
>TRBJ2-3|.|TRBV7-9|.
CASRTTPGLNPTDTQYF
TGTGCCAGCAGGACCACCCCCGGCCTTAATCCCACAGATACGCAGTATTTT
>TRBJ2-7|TRBD2|TRBV20-1|.
CSANSGSEAYEQYF
TGCAGTGCTAATAGCGGGAGCGAAGCCTACGAGCAGTACTTC
>TRBJ1-2|TRBD1|TRBV4-1|.
CASSSRQGNYGYTF
TGCGCCAGCAGCTCCCGACAGGGGAACTATGGCTACACCTTC
>TRBJ2-7|.|TRBV6-5|.
CASSSGPQSREQYF
TGTGCCAGCAGCTCGGGACCGCAATCTAGGGAGCAGTACTTC
>TRBJ2-3|.|TRBV12-3/TRBV12-4|few
CASRVGATQYF
TGTGCCAGCAGGGTAGGGGCCACGCAGTATTTC
>TRBJ1-5|TRBD1|TRBV4-1|.
CASSQGQGDIDYSNQPQHF
TGCGCCAGCAGCCAAGGTCAGGGGGATATAGACTATAGCAATCAGCCCCAGCATTTT
>TRBJ1-1|.|TRBV28|.
CASSPYGGCFGTKAFF
TGTGCCAGCAGTCCATATGGGGGGTGCTTTGGCACTAAAGCTTTCTTT
>TRBJ2-3|TRBD2|TRBV11-2|.
CASGQGGWGPTDTQYF
TGTGCCAGCGGTCAGGGAGGGTGGGGTCCCACAGATACGCAGTATTTT
>TRBJ1-1|.|TRBV7-9|many
CASSLKEGEKIEAFF
TGTGCCAGCAGCTTAAAGGAGGGGGAGAAAATTGAAGCTTTCTTT
>TRBJ2-1|TRBD1|TRBV11-2|few
CASSLGQGAYNEQFF
TGTGCCAGCAGCTTAGGGCAGGGGGCCTACAATGAGCAGTTCTTC
>TRBJ1-2|.|TRBV29-1|.
CSVEDPSGGYTF
TGCAGCGTTGAGGATCCCTCGGGAGGCTACACCTTC
>TRBJ1-6|.|TRBV20-1|.
CSARGRGSVNSALRF
TGCAGTGCTAGAGGTCGGGGTTCCGTGAATTCAGCCCTCCGCTTT
>TRBJ1-1|.|TRBV11-1|once
CASSFDGGTVRNTEAFF
TGTGCCAGCAGCTTTGACGGGGGAACCGTACGGAACACTGAAGCTTTCTTT
>TRBJ1-4|.|TRBV29-1|.
CSFESGFGEKLFF
TGCAGCTTTGAGTCAGGTTTCGGCGAAAAACTGTTTTTT
>TRBJ2-5|TRBD2|TRBV5-4|.
CASSVRGLAGEETQYF
TGTGCCAGCAGCGTTAGGGGGCTAGCGGGAGAAGAGACCCAGTACTTC
>TRBJ2-5|.|TRBV11-2|.
CASSLELEETSSYNEQYF
TGTGCCAGCAGCTTAGAGCTAGAGGAGACGAGCTCCTACAATGAGCAGTACTTC
>TRBJ2-1|TRBD2|TRBV11-3|few
CASSLRPTSGADNEQFF
TGTGCCAGCAGCTTGAGGCCTACTAGCGGGGCTGACAATGAGCAGTTCTTC
>TRBJ2-3|.|TRBV12-3/TRBV12-4|few
CANNGGTVDTLYF
TGTGCCAACAACGGGGGAACAGTAGATACGCTGTATTTT